This TCR beta chain was retrieved from a study of a mutant IDH1 vaccine in newly diagnosed glioma. Study in general: Earlier care involved radiotherapy, temozolomide, or both, and the majority received both.

Whole-study findings and limits: There were vaccine-induced immune responses in roughly 93% of the patients. Among top peripheral T cell clonotypes, changes seemed unrelated to pseudoprogression.

The germline V gene encodes CDR1 MDHEN and CDR2 SYDVKM. V was clipped by 4 bases and J by 5 bases; unmatched bases: 12. The CDR3 loop spans 16 amino acids. Clones were sequenced by immunoSEQ multiplex PCR, and TCRdb holds only the in-frame ones, with some missing. This table has about 100,000 clones, roughly 75% appearing once. Note on this clone: Its target is not known.

Time point described: baseline, week 1 (first vaccination visit). Treatment here: pre-vaccination baseline after standard-of-care therapy. The sequence came from a middle-aged man with glioma. Sample: PBMCs, taken from a glioma patient treated with radiotherapy, temozolomide or both. The chain combines TRBV28 with TRBJ1-2, with TRBD1 matching over 8 bases. CDR3 nucleotide sequence: TGTGCCAGCAGTTCCGGACAGGGCGGATCCGGTTATGGCTACACCTTC. The encoded protein is CASSSGQGGSGYGYTF.